What follows are 21 T cell receptor beta chains derived from one specimen sequenced in a study of blood T cell repertoires in COVID-19. The method was immunoSEQ multiplex PCR; TCRdb's version includes in-frame clones alone and lacks a portion of them. The sample has 450,000 or so clones, roughly 88% seen once. The sequencing sample was made of PBMCs or T cells enriched from blood (not recorded which). The receptors come from a man aged 18 to 35 who had recovered from COVID-19.

This clone was detected only once. This chain joins TRBV10-3 and TRBJ1-3; 11 nucleotides match TRBD1. The CDR3 covers 15 residues. From germline, CDR1 is ENHRY and CDR2 SYGVKD. Losses at the gene ends were 6 bases for V and 0 bases for J; bases not matched to a gene: 1. The CDR3 coding sequence is TGTGCCATCAGCGGACAGGGGGCCTCTGGAAACACCATATATTTT. Protein product: CAISGQGASGNTIYF.

The chain combines TRBV12-5 with TRBJ1-4, with TRBD1 matching 8 bases. This CDR3 is built from 16 residues. The V and J ends lost 0 bases and 10 bases, in that order; junction bases with no gene match: 10. Germline V gene data show CDR1 as LGHNT and CDR2 as FRNRAP. The CDR3 region is CASGLVQGETGGKLFF. CDR3 nucleotide sequence: TGTGCTAGTGGTTTGGTACAGGGGGAGACAGGCGGAAAACTGTTTTTT.

The rearrangement uses TRBV4-1 and TRBJ1-5; maybe TRBD1 (5 bases). The CDR3 has 16 residues. Trimming took off 1 base at V and 3 bases at J, with 13 bases between the two ends. Germline lookup yields CDR1 MGHRA and CDR2 YSYEKL. The CDR3 DNA sequence: TGCGCCAGCAGCCAAGTTGCAGGGCGGGACAATCAGCCCCAGCATTTT. Encoded protein: CASSQVAGRDNQPQHF.

The V and J genes are TRBV2 and TRBJ1-3; tentatively, D is TRBD1 (5 bases). The V and J ends lost 6 bases and 3 bases respectively, with 9 bases between them. The CDR3 is made up of 13 amino acids. Germline V gene lookup returns CDR1 SNHLY and CDR2 FYNNEI. DNA of the CDR3: TGTGCCAGCAGGCAGGGCGGTGGAAACACCATATATTTT. Its translation: CASRQGGGNTIYF.

The chain combines TRBV12-3 or TRBV12-4 with TRBJ1-5; D not resolved. The length of the CDR3 is 13 residues. The ends were cut back, 1 base at V and 5 bases at J, with 6 bases in the middle. The CDR3 sequence: CASSLGPYQPQHF. Written as DNA, the CDR3 is TGTGCCAGCAGTTTAGGGCCCTATCAGCCCCAGCATTTT.

The chain is built from TRBV7-9 and TRBJ2-1; 9 bases match TRBD1. With V trimmed by 5 bases and J by 8 bases, 10 bases remained unmatched. Germline V gene sequence: CDR1 SEHNR, CDR2 FQNEAQ (reference sequence). The CDR3 totals 15 residues. In nucleotides, the CDR3 is TGTGCCAGCAGCGCCAAACAGGGGGCGGGATATGAGCAGTTCTTC. Residues: CASSAKQGAGYEQFF.

This sequence joins TRBV5-4 and TRBJ1-2; no clear D gene. Germline V gene lookup returns CDR1 SGHNT and CDR2 YYREEE (reference sequence). The V and J ends lost 0 bases and 4 bases respectively, with 13 bases between them. This CDR3 is built from 15 residues. This CDR3 is CASSLVLSVSYGYTF. The DNA for the CDR3 is TGTGCCAGCAGCTTGGTCCTTTCCGTTAGCTATGGCTACACCTTC.

The rearrangement uses TRBV5-5 and TRBJ2-1, with D maybe TRBD2 (5 bases). V was shortened by 4 bases and J by 3 bases, with 14 bases between the two germline ends. This CDR3 spans 15 amino acids. Germline V gene sequence: CDR1 SGHKS, CDR2 YYEKEE (reference sequence). CDR3 loop: CASSIEPGFYNEQFF. CDR3 bases: TGTGCCAGCAGCATCGAACCGGGGTTCTACAATGAGCAGTTCTTC.

This rearrangement joins TRBV28 to TRBJ2-3; 9 bases match TRBD2. Germline-derived CDR1 and CDR2 are MDHEN and SYDVKM. After removal of 6 bases from V and 6 bases from J, the junction contained 10 bases not matched to a gene. This CDR3 region has 15 residues. In DNA form, the CDR3 reads TGTGCCAGCAGCCTTAGCGGGAGCCGTTCGGATACGCAGTATTTT. Residues: CASSLSGSRSDTQYF.

The chain employs TRBV2 and TRBJ1-4; 7 nucleotides align to TRBD1. The J segment lost 5 bases and the V segment lost 5 bases, leaving 5 bases of the junction unmatched. The CDR3 spans 14 residues. The germline V gene has CDR1 SNHLY and CDR2 FYNNEI. The chain's CDR3 is CASSTRGANEKLFF. In DNA form, the CDR3 reads TGTGCCAGCAGTACCAGGGGGGCGAATGAAAAACTGTTTTTT. The whole variable domain, remainder taken from reference TRBV2 and TRBJ1-4, is EPEVTQTPSHQVTQMGQEVILRCVPISNHLYFYWYRQILGQKVEFLVSFYNNEISEKSEIFDDQFSVERPDGSNFTLKIRSTKLEDSAMYFCASSTRGANEKLFFGSGTQLSVL.

V usage is TRBV18 and J usage is TRBJ1-1; 10 bases align to TRBD1. The CDR3 length is 14 residues. The junction had 6 bases not matched to a gene; V was cut back by 4 bases and J by 7 bases. Germline values: CDR1 KGHSH, CDR2 LQKENI. The CDR3 loop is CASSLQDRGFEAFF. As DNA, the CDR3 is TGTGCCAGCTCACTTCAGGACAGGGGGTTTGAAGCTTTCTTT.

The J gene is TRBJ2-3, the V gene TRBV5-1; TRBD2 aligns across 10 bases. Trimming took 4 bases from V and 2 from J; bases not matched to a gene: 7. Germline loops: CDR1 SGHRS, CDR2 YFSETQ. The CDR3 spans 16 residues. CDR3: CASSLEREGVTDTQYF. CDR3 bases: TGCGCCAGCAGCCTAGAGCGGGAGGGAGTCACAGATACGCAGTATTTT. The entire variable domain, with the rest obtained from reference TRBV5-1 and TRBJ2-3, is as follows: KAGVTQTPRYLIKTRGQQVTLSCSPISGHRSVSWYQQTPGQGLQFLFEYFSETQRNKGNFPGRFSGRQFSNSRSEMNVSTLELGDSALYLCASSLEREGVTDTQYFGPGTRLTVL.

The rearrangement links TRBV6-5 to TRBJ2-7, with 9 nucleotides matching TRBD1. CDR3 length: 13 amino acids. V dropped 8 bases and J dropped 2; count of bases not matched to a gene: 4. Germline CDR1 reads MNHEY; CDR2 reads SVGAGI. CDR3 DNA: TGTGCCAGCCGACAGGGGGGCACCTACGAGCAGTACTTC. This codes for CASRQGGTYEQYF.

The table lists this clone with a few counts. This chain links TRBV30 with TRBJ1-2, with D hard to call. Germline loops: CDR1 GTSNPN, CDR2 SVGIG (reference sequence). This CDR3 contains 14 residues. The V gene lost 0 bases and the J gene lost 8 bases, with 16 bases spanning the gap. CDR3 protein: CAWSVRRAEGGYTF. In DNA form, the CDR3 reads TGTGCCTGGAGTGTACGAAGGGCGGAGGGCGGCTACACCTTC.

Worth noting for this clone: This may arise from a read error, as a much more abundant clone is one base away. V and J are TRBV7-9 and TRBJ1-1; the match to TRBD1 covers 9 bases. V shed 2 bases, J shed 3 bases, and the junction held 1 base outside the gene matches. This CDR3 comprises 14 residues. Germline V gene sequence: CDR1 SEHNR, CDR2 FQNEAQ (reference sequence). The CDR3 sequence: CASSLTGGYTEAFF. CDR3 sequence (DNA): TGTGCCAGCAGCTTAACAGGGGGCTACACTGAAGCTTTCTTT.

The chain is built from TRBV2 and TRBJ1-5, with TRBD1 identical over 7 bases. Looked up from germline, CDR1 is SNHLY and CDR2 is FYNNEI. The CDR3 is 14 residues long. The V gene end was trimmed by 8 bases and the J gene end by 7 bases; junction bases not matched to a gene: 11. Here the CDR3 reads CASEQGEGGQPQHF. The CDR3 DNA follows: TGTGCCAGCGAGCAGGGCGAAGGGGGCCAGCCCCAGCATTTT. The full variable domain, completed using reference TRBV2 and TRBJ1-5, is EPEVTQTPSHQVTQMGQEVILRCVPISNHLYFYWYRQILGQKVEFLVSFYNNEISEKSEIFDDQFSVERPDGSNFTLKIRSTKLEDSAMYFCASEQGEGGQPQHFGDGTRLSIL.

This clone has just one count. The genes are TRBV28 and TRBJ1-5; no firm D call. Germline-derived CDR1 and CDR2 are MDHEN and SYDVKM. V lost 3 bases and J 6 bases, leaving 6 bases between the germline ends. This CDR3 has 12 residues. The CDR3 nucleotides read TGTGCCAGCAGTTTTCCTACTCAGCCCCAGCATTTT. This gives the protein CASSFPTQPQHF.

The V and J genes are TRBV5-1 and TRBJ2-2; 8 bases fit TRBD1. Germline lookup yields CDR1 SGHRS and CDR2 YFSETQ. J was trimmed by 6 bases and V by 4 bases; bases with no gene match: 5. The CDR3 has 14 residues. The CDR3 region is CASSQDRASGELFF. In DNA form, the CDR3 reads TGCGCCAGCAGCCAGGACAGGGCTTCCGGGGAGCTGTTTTTT.

V gene TRBV30 combines with J gene TRBJ1-1; tentatively, D is TRBD1 (5 bases). This CDR3 comprises 15 residues. Germline V lookup: CDR1 GTSNPN, CDR2 SVGIG (reference sequence). The V and J ends lost 4 bases and 2 bases respectively, with 17 bases between them. CDR3 sequence reads: CAWKLLGRGNTEAFF. As DNA, the CDR3 is TGTGCCTGGAAACTCTTGGGGCGAGGTAACACTGAAGCTTTCTTT.

This chain joins TRBV27 and TRBJ1-1; 7 bases line up with TRBD1. The CDR3 runs 15 residues. Trimming at V came to 4 bases and at J to 2 bases, leaving 7 bases not matched to a gene. The germline V gene has CDR1 MNHEY and CDR2 SMNVEV (reference sequence). The CDR3 bases are TGTGCCAGCAGTTCAGATAGACAGGGAAACACTGAAGCTTTCTTT. Its protein product is CASSSDRQGNTEAFF.

The DNA for the CDR3 is TGTGCCAGCAGTCCCGACGGGAGGGCGGGAGGGTATTACAATGAGCAGTTCTTC. Translating gives CASSPDGRAGGYYNEQFF. The rearrangement links TRBV28 to TRBJ2-1; TRBD2 matches at 9 bases. The ends lost 5 bases at V and 4 bases at J; junction bases unmatched: 15. In germline, CDR1 is MDHEN, CDR2 SYDVKM. The CDR3 sequence is 18 residues long.